What follows is one TCR beta chain and its context. The data are from a study of T cell changes during pregnancy in multiple sclerosis. In germline, CDR1 is SEHNR, CDR2 FQNEAQ (reference sequence). V lost 8 bases and J lost 5; bases outside the gene matches: 14. CDR3 length equals 16 residues. This table comes from immunoSEQ multiplex PCR, and its TCRdb copy is limited to in-frame clones, with some not included. The repertoire holds 40,000 to 55,000 clones, with roughly 92% as singletons. This rearrangement joins TRBV7-9 to TRBJ2-3, with 9 bases lining up with TRBD2. Material: CD4+ T cells from peripheral blood mononuclear cells, obtained before pregnancy. The sequence was collected from a female donor with multiple sclerosis, enrolled in a pregnancy study. The CDR3 is CASGAVQVAGEDTQYF. The CDR3, as DNA: TGTGCCAGCGGCGCGGTCCAAGTAGCGGGAGAAGATACGCAGTATTTT. The full variable domain, in which reference TRBV7-9 and TRBJ2-3 provide the parts outside the CDR3, is DTGVSQNPRHKITKRGQNVTFRCDPISEHNRLYWYRQTLGQGPEFLTYFQNEAQLEKSRLLSDRFSAERPKGSFSTLEIQRTEQGDSAMYLCASGAVQVAGEDTQYFGPGTRLTVL.